This T cell receptor (beta chain) stems from a study of blood T cell repertoires in COVID-19. For the study at large: Sources were T cells, B-cell-depleted T cells, or PBMCs; the material itself was cDNA or gDNA.

The repertoire was sequenced with immunoSEQ multiplex PCR; TCRdb's copy has only in-frame clones and lacks some. This sample yields around 450,000 clones, of which more than 85% are seen a single time; roughly 4% belongs to the top ten. V was shortened by 0 bases and J by 4 bases, with 10 bases between the two germline ends. Looked up from germline, CDR1 is MNHEY and CDR2 is SVGAGI. The CDR3 loop spans 15 amino acids. This clone was observed a handful of times. The chain carries TRBV6-5 and TRBJ1-3; D gene unclear. The specimen was peripheral blood. The sequence came from a woman aged 25 to 39 with acute or convalescent COVID-19. The CDR3 reads CASSYSARSGNTIYF. CDR3 sequence (DNA): TGTGCCAGCAGTTACTCGGCACGCTCGGGAAACACCATATATTTT.